What follows is one T cell receptor beta chain and its context. Its antigen is not identified. The sample belongs to a study of T cell responses to AZD1222 COVID-19 vaccine. Study-wide results and limits: The span of vaccine-associated CD4 TCRs extended across spike, with dominance at 160-218 and 743-854. Donors, mostly white British, included more females; clonal diversity was possibly underestimated.

V trimming: 3 bases; J trimming: 5 bases; junction bases outside the gene matches: 10. The CDR3 sequence is 15 residues long. The germline V gene encodes CDR1 SEHNR and CDR2 FQNEAQ (reference sequence). This table comes from immunoSEQ multiplex PCR, and its TCRdb copy is limited to in-frame clones, with some not included. The sample yields 150,000 to 170,000 clones, roughly 90% seen once. This clonotype originated in an adult in good health. The V gene is TRBV7-9, the J gene TRBJ2-7, with 7 bases matching TRBD1. The starting material was peripheral blood, obtained on day 0 of AZD1222 vaccination. The CDR3 region is CASSFGLTGPHEQYF. CDR3 nucleotide sequence: TGTGCCAGCAGCTTTGGTCTGACAGGGCCCCACGAGCAGTACTTC.